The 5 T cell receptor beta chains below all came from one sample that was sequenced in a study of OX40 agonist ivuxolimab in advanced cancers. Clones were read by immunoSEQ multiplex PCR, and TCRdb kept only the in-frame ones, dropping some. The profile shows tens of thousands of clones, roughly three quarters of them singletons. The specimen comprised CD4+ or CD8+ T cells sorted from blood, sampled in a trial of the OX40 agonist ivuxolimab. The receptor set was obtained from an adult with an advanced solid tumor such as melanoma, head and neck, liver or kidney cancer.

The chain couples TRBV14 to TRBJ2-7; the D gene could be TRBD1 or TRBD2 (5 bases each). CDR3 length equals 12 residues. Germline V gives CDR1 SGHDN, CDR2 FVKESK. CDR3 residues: CASGPAIYEQYF. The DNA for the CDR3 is TGTGCTTCGGGACCCGCGATCTACGAGCAGTACTTC.

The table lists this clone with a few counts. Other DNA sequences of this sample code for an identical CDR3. The CDR3 spells CASSTPGQGLNGYTF. The CDR3, as DNA: TGTGCCAGCAGCACTCCGGGACAGGGTCTGAATGGCTACACCTTC. The V gene is TRBV11-2, the J gene TRBJ1-2, with 9 bases that match TRBD1. CDR1 and CDR2 (germline): SGHAT, FQNNGV. V shed 5 bases, J shed 6 bases, and the junction held 10 bases outside the gene matches. The CDR3 has 15 amino acids.

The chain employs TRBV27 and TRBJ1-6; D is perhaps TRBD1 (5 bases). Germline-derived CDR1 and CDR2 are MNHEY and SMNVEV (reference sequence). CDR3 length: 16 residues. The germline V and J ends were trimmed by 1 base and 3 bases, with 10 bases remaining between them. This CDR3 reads CASSLYRDLYNSPLHF. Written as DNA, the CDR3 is TGTGCCAGCAGTTTATATCGGGACCTCTATAATTCACCCCTCCACTTT.

The DNA of the CDR3 is TGCACCAGCAGCCAAGGGCGGGTGCGGTACTTC. Translation gives CTSSQGRVRYF. The gene calls are TRBV1 and TRBJ2-7; the table's D call, TRBD2, has no DNA check behind it. TRBV1 is noted as a pseudogene. CDR3 size: 11 residues.

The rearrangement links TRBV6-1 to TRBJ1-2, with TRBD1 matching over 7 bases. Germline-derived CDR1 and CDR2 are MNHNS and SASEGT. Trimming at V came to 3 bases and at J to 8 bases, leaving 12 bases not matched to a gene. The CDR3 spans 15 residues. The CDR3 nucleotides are TGTGCCAGCAGTGACTCAACAGACGACAGGGACGGCTACACCTTC. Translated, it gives CASSDSTDDRDGYTF.